This T cell receptor (beta chain) was recovered during a study of control samples from healthy donors and cancer patients. Method: immunoSEQ multiplex PCR; TCRdb's copy keeps in-frame clones and lacks some. The repertoire holds 90,000 or so clones, with 65% to 85% as singletons. Germline V gives CDR1 PRHDT, CDR2 FYEKMQ (reference sequence). With V trimmed by 8 bases and J by 4 bases, 17 bases remained unmatched. CDR3 length: 17 amino acids. The chain couples TRBV13 to TRBJ2-5; 9 nucleotides line up with TRBD2. The sequenced sample was PBMCs. The source of this sequence is a man aged 70-80 years with lung cancer. As DNA, the CDR3 is TGTGCCAGCTCGATAGAAATCGCGGGGGGGCTCGTAGAGACCCAGTACTTC. Its translation: CASSIEIAGGLVETQYF. The full variable domain, with the rest looked up from reference TRBV13 and TRBJ2-5, is AAGVIQSPRHLIKEKRETATLKCYPIPRHDTVYWYQQGPGQDPQFLISFYEKMQSDKGSIPDRFSAQQFSDYHSELNMSSLELGDSALYFCASSIEIAGGLVETQYFGPGTRLLVL.